The entry below gives a single T cell receptor beta chain sequence along with its context. The antigen is not known. The TRB libraries of cDNA were built by UMI-labeled 5' RACE. Reanalyzing the 5' RACE reads, TCRdb keeps one entry per CDR3 protein, without DNA. The data show about 63,000 distinct CDR3 sequences, and the top ten clones hold around 4.8%. These data belong to a study of CXCR3-negative and CXCR3-positive naive CD8 T cells. Notes on the study in general: Similarly elevated diversity marked both naive subsets, with memory CD8+ cells showing far lower diversity. CXCR3-negative naive cells had less hydrophobic TRB CDR3s than did CXCR3-positive naive cells.

Germline CDR1 is LNHDA and CDR2 is SQIVND (reference sequence). This CDR3 contains 15 residues. Specimen: naive CXCR3+ CD8+ T cells from blood. Subset specified: CD45RO-CCR7+CD27+CD95- naive CD8+ T cells expressing CXCR3 (TNR3+). The TCR sequence derives from a human donor in good health. Some clones in this sample may be carry-over from other donors' samples. The chain employs TRBV19 and TRBJ2-1; there is no DNA to check the TCRdb D call of TRBD2. The CDR3: CASSRSGGAYNEQFF.